Sequencing of this T cell receptor beta chain was carried out in a study of blood T cell repertoires in COVID-19. The overall study: The United States, Italy and Spain were the sources of the acute and convalescent COVID-19 samples.

Libraries were prepared by immunoSEQ multiplex PCR; TCRdb keeps only in-frame clonotypes and omits some of them. Seen here are approximately 270,000 clones, less than 95% observed once, and the top ten hold around 2.8%. Those enrolled, adults aged roughly 18 to 95 years, came from roughly 23 US areas. A COVID-19 case was met by exposed participants within 2 weeks before study entry. The germline V and J ends were trimmed by 0 bases and 4 bases, with 16 bases remaining between them. The CDR3 consists of 16 residues. Germline-derived CDR1 and CDR2 are SGHRS and YFSETQ. The sequence was obtained from a man aged 40-50 years who had been exposed to COVID-19. The chain couples TRBV5-1 to TRBJ2-5; maybe TRBD1 (5 bases). Sequencing was done on a sample of PBMCs or T cells enriched from blood (not recorded which). The CDR3 DNA reads TGCGCCAGCAGCTTGGCCAAACAGGAAATTTTAGAGACCCAGTACTTC. It codes for CASSLAKQEILETQYF.